At least ten counts were recorded for the clone carrying this T cell receptor beta chain. Via MiXCR, TCRdb re-called the reads, giving one row per CDR3 protein. The sample contains 250,000 or so distinct CDR3 sequences, 29% of which appear only once. This sample was included in a study of kidney transplant recipient with SARS-CoV-2 infection. The CDR3 loop spans 13 amino acids. Germline loops: CDR1 MDHEN, CDR2 SYDVKM. V lost 11 bases, J lost 2 bases, and 13 bases lay in between. This chain joins TRBV28 and TRBJ2-1; perhaps TRBD2 as D (5 bases). The material was a blood sample, obtained at baseline and between days 110 and 120 from a kidney transplant recipient. The receptor comes from a male patient younger than 45 who had COVID-19 and was a kidney transplant recipient. Some T cells may be graft donor cells. This CDR3 is CAVLRDPYNEQFF. As DNA, the CDR3 is TGTGCCGTCCTCCGGGATCCCTACAATGAGCAGTTCTTC.